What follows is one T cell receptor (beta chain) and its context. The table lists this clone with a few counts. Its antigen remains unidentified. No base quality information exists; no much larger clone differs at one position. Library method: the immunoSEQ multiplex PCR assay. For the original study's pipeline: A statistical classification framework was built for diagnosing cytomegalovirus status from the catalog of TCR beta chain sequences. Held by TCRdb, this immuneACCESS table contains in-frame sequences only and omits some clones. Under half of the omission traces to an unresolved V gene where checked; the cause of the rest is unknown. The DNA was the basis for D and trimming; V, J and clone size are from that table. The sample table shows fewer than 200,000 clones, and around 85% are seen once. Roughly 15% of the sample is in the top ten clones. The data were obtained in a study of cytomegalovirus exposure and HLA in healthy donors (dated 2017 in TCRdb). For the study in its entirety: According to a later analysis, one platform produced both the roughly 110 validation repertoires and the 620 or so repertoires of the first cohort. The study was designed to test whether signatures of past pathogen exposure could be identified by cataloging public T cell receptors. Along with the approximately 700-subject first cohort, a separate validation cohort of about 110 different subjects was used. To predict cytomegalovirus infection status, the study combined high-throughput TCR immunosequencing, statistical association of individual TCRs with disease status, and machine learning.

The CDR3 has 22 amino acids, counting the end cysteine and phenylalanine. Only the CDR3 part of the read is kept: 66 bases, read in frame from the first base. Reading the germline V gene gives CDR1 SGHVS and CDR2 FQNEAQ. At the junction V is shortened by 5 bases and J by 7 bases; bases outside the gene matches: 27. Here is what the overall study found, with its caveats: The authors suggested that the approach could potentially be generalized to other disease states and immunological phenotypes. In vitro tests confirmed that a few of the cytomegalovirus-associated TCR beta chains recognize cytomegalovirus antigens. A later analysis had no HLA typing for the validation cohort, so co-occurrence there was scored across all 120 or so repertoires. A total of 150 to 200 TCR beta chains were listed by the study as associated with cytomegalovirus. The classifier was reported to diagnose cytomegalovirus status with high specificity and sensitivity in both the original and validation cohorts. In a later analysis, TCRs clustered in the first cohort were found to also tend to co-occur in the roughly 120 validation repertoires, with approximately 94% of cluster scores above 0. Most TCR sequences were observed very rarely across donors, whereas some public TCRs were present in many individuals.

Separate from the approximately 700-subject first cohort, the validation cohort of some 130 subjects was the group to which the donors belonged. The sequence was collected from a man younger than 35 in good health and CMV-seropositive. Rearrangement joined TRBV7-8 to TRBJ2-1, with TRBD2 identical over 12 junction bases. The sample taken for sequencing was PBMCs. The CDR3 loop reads CASSPQSTRRLAGERLANEQFF. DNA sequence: TGTGCCAGCAGCCCTCAGTCTACTCGAAGACTAGCGGGAGAACGGCTAGCGAATGAGCAGTTCTTC.